One sample yielded the 31 T cell receptor beta chains listed below, sequenced in a study of cytomegalovirus exposure and HLA in healthy donors. Sequenced by immunoSEQ multiplex PCR; TCRdb stores in-frame clones only, minus some. The sample has under 250,000 clones, about 81% seen once. Specimen: PBMCs. These receptors originate from a woman aged 25 to 39 in good health and CMV-seronegative.

The gene calls are TRBV30 and TRBJ2-4, with D perhaps TRBD2 (5 bases). From germline, CDR1 is GTSNPN and CDR2 SVGIG (reference sequence). The CDR3 totals 16 residues. Trimming shortened V by 2 bases and J by 7 bases, and 21 bases separated the two germline ends. The CDR3 is CAWSTLSSLAGNIQYF. CDR3 sequence (DNA): TGTGCCTGGAGTACCCTTTCTAGCCTAGCCGGGAACATTCAGTACTTC.

The chain uses TRBV20-1 and TRBJ2-3; no reliable D call. Trimming cost V 1 base and J 15 bases, with 8 bases left between them. Per germline, CDR1 DFQATT and CDR2 SNEGSKA (reference sequence). This CDR3 has 9 residues. The CDR3 region is CSARAARYF. The CDR3 DNA follows: TGCAGTGCTAGAGCCGCGCGCTATTTT.

This clone was observed a few times. The V and J genes are TRBV25-1 and TRBJ2-7, with 9 bases matching TRBD1. The CDR3 has 14 amino acids. With 4 bases clipped from V and 3 bases from J, the junction kept 4 bases outside the gene matches. Germline V gives CDR1 MGHDK, CDR2 SYGVNS. CDR3 in DNA: TGTGCCAGCAGTGCCGGGACAGGGAACTACGAGCAGTACTTC. This translates into CASSAGTGNYEQYF.

This rearrangement joins TRBV6-5 to TRBJ2-1; TRBD1 might be the D (5 bases). V was pared by 10 bases and J by 4 bases, with 14 bases between. CDR1 MNHEY and CDR2 SVGAGI come from the germline V gene. The CDR3 consists of 13 residues. CDR3 residues: CATQIRQYNEQFF. The CDR3, as DNA: TGTGCCACCCAGATAAGACAGTACAATGAGCAGTTCTTC.

J is TRBJ1-2 and V is TRBV7-3; 7 bases map to TRBD1. The trim removed 4 bases at V and 3 bases at J, leaving 5 bases unmatched. The CDR3 is 14 residues long. Per germline, CDR1 SGHTA and CDR2 FQGTGA. As DNA, the CDR3 is TGTGCCAGCAGCTCCCGCCAGGGGGACTATGGCTACACCTTC. It yields the protein CASSSRQGDYGYTF.

This clone turned up a few times. The chain recombines TRBV10-3 with TRBJ1-1, with TRBD1 identical over 9 bases. The germline V gene has CDR1 ENHRY and CDR2 SYGVKD. The CDR3 runs 13 residues. The V segment lost 5 bases and the J segment 4 bases; nucleotides outside the gene matches: 2. CDR3 bases: TGTGCCATCAGTCAGACAGGGGGCACTGAAGCTTTCTTT. Residues: CAISQTGGTEAFF.

The chain has TRBV19 and TRBJ2-7; 7 bases line up with TRBD1. Germline loops: CDR1 LNHDA, CDR2 SQIVND (reference sequence). The V gene end was trimmed by 5 bases and the J gene end by 0 bases; junction bases not matched to a gene: 4. The CDR3 is 14 amino acids. CDR3 coding DNA: TGTGCCAGTAGTGTGACAGGGCGCTCCTACGAGCAGTACTTC. Translating gives CASSVTGRSYEQYF.

This chain uses TRBV18 with TRBJ2-4; D remains ambiguous. This CDR3 has 15 residues. Germline CDR1 and CDR2: KGHSH and LQKENI. V dropped 0 bases and J dropped 2 bases, with 8 bases sitting between them. The CDR3 reads CASSPPSSSKNIQYF. The CDR3 coding sequence is TGTGCCAGCTCACCACCGAGTTCTTCCAAAAACATTCAGTACTTC.

This clone was seen more than once but under ten times. The rearrangement links TRBV30 to TRBJ1-6, with 8 bases that match TRBD1. Germline lookup yields CDR1 GTSNPN and CDR2 SVGIG (reference sequence). The CDR3 extends over 14 amino acids. J was trimmed by 7 bases and V by 3 bases; bases with no gene match: 5. Here the CDR3 DNA reads TGTGCCTGGAGGACTGACAGGGGAAATTCACCCCTCCACTTT. It yields the protein CAWRTDRGNSPLHF.

About this clone: A much larger clone lies one base from this, so it may be a read error. Other DNA sequences within the sample encode an identical CDR3. The V call is TRBV2, the J call TRBJ2-1; 8 positions agree with TRBD2. The CDR3 totals 15 residues. Trimming cost V 4 bases and J 6 bases; bases outside gene matches: 8. Germline-derived CDR1 and CDR2 are SNHLY and FYNNEI. In DNA form, the CDR3 reads TGTGCCAGCAGTGTCTTTAGCGGGGCCCGCAATGAGCAGTTCTTC. It is translated as CASSVFSGARNEQFF.

The chain has TRBV4-1 and TRBJ1-6; 9 bases match TRBD1. Germline V CDR1 and CDR2: MGHRA, YSYEKL. Trimming cost V 5 bases and J 0 bases; bases outside gene matches: 2. The CDR3 extends over 16 amino acids. As DNA, the CDR3 is TGCGCCAGCAGCGACAGGGGGATCTCCTATAATTCACCCCTCCACTTT. This gives the protein CASSDRGISYNSPLHF.

This clone was picked up one time. The chain is built from TRBV5-1 and TRBJ1-1, with D hard to call. The CDR3 length is 13 residues. Germline V CDR1 and CDR2: SGHRS, YFSETQ. V shed 1 base and J shed 5 bases, with 9 bases lying between them. The CDR3 DNA follows: TGCGCCAGCAGCTTGCCCGGGAAAACTGAAGCTTTCTTT. Protein sequence: CASSLPGKTEAFF.

The chain combines TRBV10-3 with TRBJ1-1, with a weak D call TRBD1 (6 bases). This CDR3 is 13 amino acids long. Germline V CDR1 and CDR2: ENHRY, SYGVKD. Trimming took off 10 bases at V and 3 bases at J, with 15 bases between the two ends. CDR3 bases: TGTGCCACGAATACAGGGACCGACACTGAAGCTTTCTTT. Protein: CATNTGTDTEAFF.

This clone came up a few times. CDR3 sequence reads: CASSLQGSVIASPLHF. Written as DNA, the CDR3 is TGTGCCAGCAGCTTACAGGGATCGGTCATAGCTTCACCCCTCCACTTT. The chain recombines TRBV11-2 with TRBJ1-6; a weak D match, TRBD1 (5 bases). V dropped 2 bases and J dropped 9 bases, with 17 bases sitting between them. CDR1 is SGHAT and CDR2 is FQNNGV in the germline V gene. CDR3 length: 16 amino acids.

The rearrangement links TRBV7-9 to TRBJ2-1; D ambiguous. Germline values: CDR1 SEHNR, CDR2 FQNEAQ (reference sequence). The CDR3 is 13 residues long. V dropped 2 bases and J dropped 3 bases, with 5 bases sitting between them. The CDR3 is CASSLSLYNEQFF. CDR3 DNA sequence: TGTGCCAGCAGCTTATCCCTCTACAATGAGCAGTTCTTC.

The V and J genes are TRBV5-6 and TRBJ2-3; D is unresolved. V gave up 0 bases and J gave up 8 bases, with 19 bases separating them. The germline CDR1 and CDR2 sequences are SGHDT and YYEEEE. The CDR3 is made up of 16 amino acids. CDR3 nucleotides: TGTGCCAGCAGCTTGGCCCACGGCCGCCGTTCAGGTACGCAGTATTTT. Its translation: CASSLAHGRRSGTQYF. The complete variable domain, with remaining parts taken from reference TRBV5-6 and TRBJ2-3, reads DAGVTQSPTHLIKTRGQQVTLRCSPKSGHDTVSWYQQALGQGPQFIFQYYEEEERQRGNFPDRFSGHQFPNYSSELNVNALLLGDSALYLCASSLAHGRRSGTQYFGPGTRLTVL.

The chain combines TRBV27 with TRBJ2-1, with 8 bases matching TRBD2. Looked up from germline, CDR1 is MNHEY and CDR2 is SMNVEV (reference sequence). CDR3 size: 11 residues. V shed 8 bases and J 12 bases; nucleotides not matched to a gene: 6. The CDR3 region is CASRGGSGQFF. CDR3 DNA: TGTGCCAGCCGGGGGGGGTCCGGGCAGTTCTTC.

The rearrangement links TRBV7-3 to TRBJ1-1; weak D call: TRBD1 (6 bases). Germline V gene sequence: CDR1 SGHTA, CDR2 FQGTGA. V was clipped by 1 base and J by 1 base, with 7 bases between them. This CDR3 region has 14 residues. CDR3 sequence: CASSLKGGNTEAFF. The DNA for the CDR3 is TGTGCCAGCAGCTTAAAAGGGGGGAACACTGAAGCTTTCTTT.

J is TRBJ1-2 and V is TRBV27, with 8 bases lining up with TRBD1. This CDR3 contains 13 residues. V shed 6 bases and J 8 bases; nucleotides not matched to a gene: 8. Looked up from germline, CDR1 is MNHEY and CDR2 is SMNVEV (reference sequence). The CDR3 protein is CASSGTGLRGYTF. The CDR3 DNA sequence: TGTGCCAGCAGCGGGACAGGCTTGAGAGGCTACACCTTC.

Only one count was recorded for this clone. The genes are TRBV27 and TRBJ2-1; TRBD2 matches 7 bases. The V and J ends lost 9 bases and 6 bases, in that order; junction bases with no gene match: 14. The CDR3 extends over 15 amino acids. Germline-derived CDR1 and CDR2 are MNHEY and SMNVEV (reference sequence). In DNA form, the CDR3 reads TGTGCCAGTCGGGCGGCGGGAGCTAAGCGCAATGAGCAGTTCTTC. Protein product: CASRAAGAKRNEQFF.

The rearrangement joins TRBV6-5 to TRBJ1-2; 7 bases are shared with TRBD1. The germline V gene encodes CDR1 MNHEY and CDR2 SVGAGI. The CDR3 runs to 12 residues. J was trimmed by 4 bases and V by 11 bases; bases with no gene match: 7. The chain's CDR3 is CAATTGSYGYTF. CDR3 bases: TGTGCCGCTACGACAGGGAGCTATGGCTACACCTTC.

V gene TRBV5-1 combines with J gene TRBJ2-7; tentative D call: TRBD2 (6 bases). This CDR3 has 15 amino acids. Trimming cost V 3 bases and J 1 base, with 14 bases left between them. The germline gives CDR1 SGHRS, CDR2 YFSETQ. In nucleotides, the CDR3 is TGCGCCAGCAGCTCGAGAGCGGGTGGGTCCTACGAGCAGTACTTC. It yields the protein CASSSRAGGSYEQYF.

The chain links TRBV5-1 to TRBJ1-4, with TRBD1 as a possible D gene (6 bases). V gave up 4 bases and J gave up 7 bases, with 20 bases separating them. In germline, CDR1 is SGHRS, CDR2 YFSETQ. This CDR3 is built from 16 residues. The CDR3 sequence: CASSPATGTVREKLFF. The CDR3 DNA reads TGCGCCAGCAGCCCCGCCACAGGGACGGTACGTGAAAAACTGTTTTTT.

In this sample, this clone turned up a few times. The chain uses TRBV28 and TRBJ1-2; D uncertain. The CDR3 is 12 residues long. Germline V gene sequence: CDR1 MDHEN, CDR2 SYDVKM. CDR3 amino acids: CTSGRWQDGYTF. The CDR3 nucleotides read TGTACTTCCGGCCGGTGGCAGGATGGCTACACCTTC.

This sequence joins TRBV6-5 and TRBJ1-1; D not certain. Germline lookup yields CDR1 MNHEY and CDR2 SVGAGI. This CDR3 is built from 13 residues. V was trimmed by 5 bases and J by 2 bases, leaving 9 bases between them. CDR3 nucleotides: TGTGCCAGCAGTCCACGGAGAAACACTGAAGCTTTCTTT. Protein sequence: CASSPRRNTEAFF.

The CDR3 coding sequence is TGTGCCAGCAGCGTGACTAGCGGGATGGGTAATGAGCAGTTCTTC. Protein product: CASSVTSGMGNEQFF. The rearrangement joins TRBV9 to TRBJ2-1, with 11 bases matching TRBD2. The CDR3 contains 15 residues. With V trimmed by 2 bases and J by 7 bases, 5 bases remained unmatched. From germline, CDR1 is SGDLS and CDR2 YYNGEE.

There are a few counts of this clone. This chain uses TRBV4-1 with TRBJ1-2, with 9 bases fitting TRBD1. The V and J ends lost 1 base and 4 bases, in that order; junction bases with no gene match: 7. The germline V gene has CDR1 MGHRA and CDR2 YSYEKL. The CDR3 spans 16 residues. In nucleotides, the CDR3 is TGCGCCAGCAGCCAAGCGGGACAGGGTTTGAGCTATGGCTACACCTTC. This encodes CASSQAGQGLSYGYTF.

The chain uses TRBV30 and TRBJ2-3; 12 bases are a match to TRBD2. V was pared by 1 base and J by 2 bases, with 10 bases of the junction left unmatched. From germline, CDR1 is GTSNPN and CDR2 SVGIG (reference sequence). The CDR3 has 18 residues. The CDR3 coding sequence is TGTGCCTGGAGTGCCCCTTTGACTAGCGGGGGCCTCACAGATACGCAGTATTTT. Translating it yields CAWSAPLTSGGLTDTQYF.

This clone has a handful of counts. The chain is built from TRBV21-1 and TRBJ1-5; no DNA check was done on the table's D call, TRBD1. TRBV21-1 is an annotated pseudogene. The CDR3 spans 20 residues. CDR3 nucleotides: TGTGCCAGCAGCAAAGTAGGTACCCAGGAGTGCCCAAGGGGCTATCAGCCCCAGCATTTT. Encoded protein: CASSKVGTQECPRGYQPQHF.

The genes are TRBV6-5 and TRBJ2-2; unclear D gene. Germline V gene sequence: CDR1 MNHEY, CDR2 SVGAGI. The CDR3 contains 14 residues. V lost 6 bases, J lost 2 bases, and 10 bases lay in between. The chain's CDR3 is CASRVGFNTGELFF. CDR3 sequence (DNA): TGTGCCAGCAGAGTCGGGTTTAACACCGGGGAGCTGTTTTTT.

The chain carries TRBV2 and TRBJ1-5; D is ambiguous. Deletions cut 4 bases from V and 7 bases from J, with 17 bases between. This CDR3 spans 15 amino acids. Per the germline V gene, CDR1 is SNHLY and CDR2 is FYNNEI. The CDR3 here is CASSAPGGREQPQHF. The CDR3 DNA reads TGTGCCAGCAGTGCTCCGGGTGGAAGGGAGCAGCCCCAGCATTTT.